A selection of T cell receptor beta chains follows, all from one sample in a study of cytomegalovirus exposure and HLA in healthy donors. Assay used: immunoSEQ multiplex PCR; TCRdb lists only in-frame clones, some missing. The data contain about 74,000 clones, approximately 93% of them seen just once; the ten biggest clones take up 1.5% to 1.8%. Sequencing was performed on PBMCs. The receptors were sampled from a man in his late teens or twenties in good health and CMV-seropositive. Each CDR3 is given with its conserved first and last residue. The D gene is left open where the match is weak. Size values are once, few and many counts, or a class for expanded clones, and some rows have none.

D gene	V gene	clone size	J gene	CDR3 protein	CDR3 DNA
NA	TRBV5-1	NA	TRBJ2-1	CASSLDTWNEQFF	TGCGCCAGCAGCTTGGACACCTGGAATGAGCAGTTCTTC
NA	TRBV6-1	once	TRBJ2-7	CASNEGYEQYF	TGTGCCAGCAACGAGGGCTACGAGCAGTACTTC
NA	TRBV5-6	NA	TRBJ2-6	CASSLEGGRANVLTF	TGTGCCAGCAGCTTGGAAGGGGGAAGGGCCAACGTCCTGACTTTC
TRBD2	TRBV28	NA	TRBJ2-1	CASRTLAGGYYNEQFF	TGTGCCAGCAGAACGTTAGCGGGAGGATACTACAATGAGCAGTTCTTC
TRBD2	TRBV28	NA	TRBJ2-5	CASIPSGRETQYF	TGTGCCAGCATTCCTAGCGGGAGAGAGACCCAGTACTTC
NA	TRBV28	NA	TRBJ2-1	CASRRRGSNEQFF	TGTGCCAGCAGACGGCGAGGATCCAATGAGCAGTTCTTC
TRBD2	TRBV6-1	NA	TRBJ2-5	CASRRLAGETQYF	TGTGCCAGCAGAAGACTAGCTGGGGAGACCCAGTACTTC
NA	TRBV7-9	NA	TRBJ1-3	CASSRSGSGNTIYF	TGTGCCAGCAGCCGCTCGGGCTCTGGAAACACCATATATTTT
TRBD2	TRBV29-1	NA	TRBJ2-1	CSVILALTYNEQFF	TGCAGCGTTATACTAGCGCTCACCTACAATGAGCAGTTCTTC
NA	TRBV6-1	NA	TRBJ2-3	CASSRGLLSTQYF	TGTGCCAGCAGCCGAGGACTATTGAGTACGCAGTATTTT
NA	TRBV30	once	TRBJ2-1	CAWSSRANNEQFF	TGTGCCTGGAGTTCCAGGGCAAACAATGAGCAGTTCTTC
TRBD2	TRBV7-9	once	TRBJ2-3	CASSPGLAGFLTDTQYF	TGTGCCAGCAGTCCCGGACTAGCGGGATTCCTCACAGATACGCAGTATTTT
NA	TRBV7-9	NA	TRBJ2-6	CASSIRVSGANVLTF	TGTGCCAGCAGCATCAGGGTGTCCGGGGCCAACGTCCTGACTTTC
NA	TRBV6-1	NA	TRBJ2-7	CASSENEYEQYF	TGTGCCAGCAGTGAAAATGAGTACGAGCAGTACTTC